The 30 T cell receptor beta chains below were found in one sample sequenced in a study of T cell clonality in common variable immunodeficiency. Study-level results: Reportedly, TCR beta sequences from common variable immunodeficiency showed fewer deletions and N-nucleotide insertions.

Their antigens remain unidentified. The assay was immunoSEQ multiplex PCR, and TCRdb's table has in-frame clones only and misses some. The table records some 21,000 clones without singletons, the ten largest covering about 25%. The source material was peripheral blood mononuclear cells. All receptors derive from a human donor with common variable immunodeficiency.

As regards this clone: The read terminates 3 residues before the CDR3 end, so the remaining end is supplied by the germline J gene. This sequence joins TRBV11-1 and TRBJ2-7, with 7 nucleotides matching TRBD1. This CDR3 has 15 residues. Germline loops: CDR1 SGHAT, CDR2 FQDESV (reference sequence). Trimming at V came to 5 bases and at J to 2 bases, leaving 9 bases not matched to a gene. The CDR3 region is CASSPGTAITYEQYF. CDR3 DNA, as far as it was read: TGTGCCAGCAGCCCCGGGACAGCGATAACCTACGAG. The whole variable domain, remainder taken from reference TRBV11-1 and TRBJ2-7, is EAEVAQSPRYKITEKSQAVAFWCDPISGHATLYWYRQILGQGPELLVQFQDESVVDDSQLPKDRFSAERLKGVDSTLKIQPAELGDSAMYLCASSPGTAITYEQYFGPGTRLTVT.

As to this clone: The sequenced fragment ends 3 residues before the CDR3 boundary, so the rest is inferred from the germline J gene. The chain combines TRBV19 with TRBJ2-3; D remains unclear. The germline V gene has CDR1 LNHDA and CDR2 SQIVND (reference sequence). CDR3 length: 14 amino acids. V was shortened by 0 bases and J by 2 bases, with 6 bases between the two germline ends. The sequenced part of the CDR3 DNA is TGTGCCAGTAGTATAGACAGGAACACAGATACG. It translates to CASSIDRNTDT. The full CDR3 sequence reads CASSIDRNTDTQYF. The variable domain in full, completed from reference TRBV19 and TRBJ2-3, reads DGGITQSPKYLFRKEGQNVTLSCEQNLNHDAMYWYRQDPGQGLRLIYYSQIVNDFQKGDIAEGYSVSREKKESFPLTVTSAQKNPTAFYLCASSIDRNTDTQYFGPGTRLTVL.

This clone was counted only a few times. The CDR3 end falls 3 residues outside the read, so it is completed with the germline J gene. The chain combines TRBV19 with TRBJ1-5; TRBD1 matches 9 bases. V shed 7 bases and J 6 bases; nucleotides not matched to a gene: 16. The germline gives CDR1 LNHDA, CDR2 SQIVND (reference sequence). The CDR3 extends over 17 amino acids. This CDR3 reads CASTTQLSGTGSQPQHF. Partial CDR3 DNA: TGTGCCAGTACCACACAGCTTTCCGGGACAGGGAGTCAGCCC.

The sample holds many counts of this clone. The read comes to an end 3 residues before the CDR3 does, leaving the germline J gene to fill in the end. The chain has TRBV9 and TRBJ1-5; no clear D. Germline V gives CDR1 SGDLS, CDR2 YYNGEE. The V end was cut by 0 bases, the J end by 3 bases, with 7 bases between. The CDR3 has 14 amino acids. The DNA read from the CDR3 is TGTGCCAGCAGCGTAGGCCAGAACAATCAGCCC. It translates to CASSVGQNNQP. The CDR3, in full, reads CASSVGQNNQPQHF.

About this clone: The missing CDR3 end, 3 residues past where the read stops, is filled in from the germline J gene. V is TRBV19 and J is TRBJ2-2, with D possibly TRBD1 on 5 matching bases. The CDR3 loop spans 14 amino acids. The germline V and J ends were trimmed by 5 bases and 0 bases, with 7 bases remaining between them. CDR1 and CDR2 from the germline V gene are LNHDA and SQIVND (reference sequence). The sequenced CDR3 bases are TGTGCCAGTAGTGACAGACCGAACACCGGGGAG. Its protein is CASSDRPNTGE. The full CDR3 protein reads CASSDRPNTGELFF. Based on the CDR3 plus reference TRBV19 and TRBJ2-2, the full variable domain is DGGITQSPKYLFRKEGQNVTLSCEQNLNHDAMYWYRQDPGQGLRLIYYSQIVNDFQKGDIAEGYSVSREKKESFPLTVTSAQKNPTAFYLCASSDRPNTGELFFGEGSRLTVL.

As concerns this clone: The read comes to an end 3 residues before the CDR3 does, leaving the germline J gene to fill in the end. The J gene is TRBJ2-1, the V gene TRBV6-2 or TRBV6-3, with 12 bases aligning to TRBD2. The ends lost 1 base at V and 8 bases at J; junction bases unmatched: 6. This CDR3 is 16 amino acids long. Looked up from germline, CDR1 is MNHEY and CDR2 is SVGEGT. The CDR3 is CASSYLASGRGDEQFF. The sequenced CDR3 bases are TGTGCCAGCAGTTACTTGGCTAGCGGGAGGGGTGATGAG.

As regards this clone: The read gets to within 3 residues of the CDR3 end, and the germline J gene fills in the rest. The chain links TRBV30 to TRBJ1-5; D ambiguous. V dropped 1 base and J dropped 4 bases, with 14 bases sitting between them. Looked up from germline, CDR1 is GTSNPN and CDR2 is SVGIG (reference sequence). The CDR3 runs to 15 residues. Partial CDR3 DNA: TGTGCCTGGAGTGCCTCAAAAACACATAATCAGCCC. This codes for CAWSASKTHNQP. The whole CDR3 protein reads CAWSASKTHNQPQHF.

Note on this clone: Read data end 3 residues before the CDR3 end; the end is taken from the germline J gene. The rearrangement uses TRBV6-2 or TRBV6-3 and TRBJ1-1; tentatively, D is TRBD1 (6 bases). V lost 6 bases to trimming and J lost 2 bases, with 16 bases between them. The CDR3 loop spans 15 amino acids. Germline-derived CDR1 and CDR2 are MNHEY and SVGEGT. CDR3 bases read: TGTGCCAGCAGCCCCAACAGGGTGGTAAACACTGAA. It translates to CASSPNRVVNTE. The entire CDR3 sequence reads CASSPNRVVNTEAFF.

On this clone: The CDR3 is cut off 3 residues early in the read; its end comes from the germline J gene. V is TRBV6-2 or TRBV6-3 and J is TRBJ2-3, with 10 bases fitting TRBD2. J was trimmed by 5 bases and V by 4 bases; bases with no gene match: 6. Germline lookup yields CDR1 MNHEY and CDR2 SVGEGT. The CDR3 consists of 15 residues. The DNA read from the CDR3 is TGTGCCAGCAGTTTGGGGACTAGCGAGGGAGATACG. This gives the protein CASSLGTSEGDT. The entire CDR3 reads CASSLGTSEGDTQYF.

Turning to this clone: The read ends 3 residues before the CDR3 terminus; that terminus is restored from the germline J gene. The chain has TRBV7-9 and TRBJ1-2, with TRBD1 matching over 10 bases. The CDR3 consists of 13 residues. With 5 bases clipped from V and 7 bases from J, the junction kept 4 bases outside the gene matches. In germline, CDR1 is SEHNR, CDR2 FQNEAQ (reference sequence). The part of the CDR3 DNA that was read is TGTGCCAGCAGCAGGACAGGGGGAGGTGGC. Protein: CASSRTGGGG. The full CDR3 is CASSRTGGGGYTF.

This clone came up a few times. The missing CDR3 end, 3 residues past where the read stops, is filled in from the germline J gene. The J gene is TRBJ1-5, the V gene TRBV18; no firm D call. Germline CDR1 KGHSH, CDR2 LQKENI. Between the trimmed V and J ends, which lost 3 bases and 2 bases, there was a span of 8 bases. This CDR3 has 14 amino acids. CDR3 amino acids: CASSPLGGNQPQHF. The CDR3 DNA, read in part, is TGTGCCAGCTCACCCCTCGGGGGCAATCAGCCC.

This clone came up many times. The CDR3 sequence: CSARGTGNSYNSPLHF. Incomplete CDR3 DNA: TGCAGTGCTAGAGGGACAGGGAACTCCTATAATTCACCC. The chain is built from TRBV20-1 and TRBJ1-6; TRBD1 matches 8 bases. The sequence runs out 3 residues before the end of the CDR3; the remainder is reconstructed from the germline J gene. The germline V gene has CDR1 DFQATT and CDR2 SNEGSKA (reference sequence). The CDR3 is 16 residues long. The V and J ends lost 1 base and 0 bases, in that order; junction bases with no gene match: 2.

In its sample, this clone ranks as hyperexpanded. The observed sequence ends 3 residues before the CDR3 terminus, with the missing tail filled in from the germline J gene. The chain combines TRBV7-9 with TRBJ2-3; TRBD2 aligns across 7 bases. V lost 6 bases to trimming and J lost 5 bases; unmatched junction nucleotides: 8. Germline values: CDR1 SEHNR, CDR2 FQNEAQ (reference sequence). The CDR3 consists of 14 residues. The CDR3 reads CASRSGTGGDTQYF. The covered CDR3 bases are TGTGCCAGCAGAAGCGGGACCGGCGGAGATACG.

The table lists this clone with many counts. Read data end 3 residues before the CDR3 end; the end is taken from the germline J gene. The gene calls are TRBV6-2 or TRBV6-3 and TRBJ2-3; D gene unclear. The CDR3 extends over 13 amino acids. CDR1 is MNHEY, CDR2 SVGEGT, per germline. V was pared by 6 bases and J by 0 bases, with 7 bases between. The CDR3 DNA, read in part, is TGTGCCAGCAGGCAGGTCAGCACAGATACG. It encodes CASRQVSTDT. The entire CDR3 is CASRQVSTDTQYF.

This clone was counted at least ten times. The read halts 3 residues ahead of the CDR3 end, with the missing end drawn from the germline J gene. The chain has TRBV18 and TRBJ2-1; TRBD1 matches at 7 bases. V dropped 3 bases and J dropped 5; count of bases not matched to a gene: 7. In germline, CDR1 is KGHSH, CDR2 LQKENI. There are 15 residues in the CDR3. The DNA read from the CDR3 is TGTGCCAGCTCACCGATCGGGGACAGTAACAATGAG. Translated: CASSPIGDSNNE. The entire CDR3 protein reads CASSPIGDSNNEQFF.

As for this clone: The read comes to an end 3 residues before the CDR3 does, leaving the germline J gene to fill in the end. The chain uses TRBV19 and TRBJ2-7; a possible D gene is TRBD2 (5 bases). V lost 5 bases to trimming and J lost 3 bases, with 17 bases between them. The CDR3 has 15 residues. Germline V lookup: CDR1 LNHDA, CDR2 SQIVND (reference sequence). The CDR3: CASSYSHLAGYEQYF. CDR3 DNA (partial): TGTGCCAGTAGTTATTCCCACCTAGCCGGCTACGAG.

This clone was detected a few times. The read halts 3 residues ahead of the CDR3 end, with the missing end drawn from the germline J gene. The V and J genes are TRBV7-9 and TRBJ2-7; D call uncertain. The CDR3 has 11 amino acids. V lost 3 bases, J lost 6 bases, and 6 bases lay in between. Germline CDR1 SEHNR, CDR2 FQNEAQ (reference sequence). The DNA read from the CDR3 is TGTGCCAGCAGCTTTTCAGGCGAG. Protein sequence: CASSFSGE. The entire CDR3 is CASSFSGEQYF.

This clone has a handful of counts. The read halts 3 residues ahead of the CDR3 end, with the missing end drawn from the germline J gene. The chain recombines TRBV19 with TRBJ2-7; D is uncertain. Per the germline V gene, CDR1 is LNHDA and CDR2 is SQIVND (reference sequence). Trimming took off 6 bases at V and 0 bases at J, with 12 bases between the two ends. CDR3 length: 14 residues. CDR3 bases read: TGTGCCAGTAGAGACTGGAAAAGCTCCTACGAG. Translation: CASRDWKSSYE. The whole CDR3 reads CASRDWKSSYEQYF.

The CDR3 sequence is CASSVDLPGDISYEQYF. CDR3 DNA, as far as it was read: TGTGCCAGCAGTGTCGACCTCCCAGGGGACATCAGCTACGAG. The rearrangement uses TRBV2 and TRBJ2-7, with TRBD1 as a possible D gene (6 bases). The sequenced fragment ends 3 residues before the CDR3 boundary, so the rest is inferred from the germline J gene. The germline CDR1 and CDR2 sequences are SNHLY and FYNNEI. Trimming shortened V by 4 bases and J by 3 bases, and 22 bases separated the two germline ends. CDR3 size: 17 residues.

There are a few counts of this clone. From the germline J gene comes the end of the CDR3, since the read stops 3 residues before it. The chain carries TRBV6-4 and TRBJ2-1, with unresolved D. The CDR3 has 13 residues. Germline lookup yields CDR1 MRHNA and CDR2 SNTAGT. The V end lost 1 base, the J end lost 7 bases, and 8 bases lay between the germline ends. The sequenced part of the CDR3 DNA is TGTGCCAGCAGTGACTTTGGCAAAAATGAG. Translating it yields CASSDFGKNE. The entire CDR3 reads CASSDFGKNEQFF.

This clone was picked up a small number of times. Incomplete CDR3 DNA: TGTGCCAGCAGCCTAGGACTAGGACAAATTGAG. Amino acids: CASSLGLGQIE. The entire CDR3 is CASSLGLGQIEQFF. The gene calls are TRBV7-2 and TRBJ2-1; 7 bases line up with TRBD2. The read gets to within 3 residues of the CDR3 end, and the germline J gene fills in the rest. Looked up from germline, CDR1 is SGHTA and CDR2 is FQGNSA. V was clipped by 5 bases and J by 9 bases; unmatched bases: 10. This CDR3 comprises 14 residues.

In this sample, this clone turned up many times. From the germline J gene comes the end of the CDR3, since the read stops 3 residues before it. The chain carries TRBV5-1 and TRBJ2-3; 7 nucleotides align to TRBD1. The length of the CDR3 is 15 residues. Germline assignment: CDR1 SGHRS and CDR2 YFSETQ. V trimming: 3 bases; J trimming: 2 bases; junction bases outside the gene matches: 6. Partial CDR3 DNA: TGCGCCAGCAGCTACCGGGACAGAGACACAGATACG. It specifies CASSYRDRDTDT. The whole CDR3 sequence is CASSYRDRDTDTQYF.

This clone was detected ten times or more. CDR3 DNA, as far as it was read: TGCAGTGCTATGGGGCGGAGCTCCTACAATGAG. It translates to CSAMGRSSYNE. The full CDR3 protein is CSAMGRSSYNEQFF. The J gene is TRBJ2-1, the V gene TRBV20-1, with D maybe TRBD1 (5 bases). The read terminates 3 residues ahead of where the CDR3 ends, so the germline J gene completes it. CDR3 length: 14 amino acids. From germline, CDR1 is DFQATT and CDR2 SNEGSKA (reference sequence). Deletions cut 4 bases from V and 0 bases from J, with 10 bases between.

Points on this clone: The CDR3 goes on 3 residues after the read ends, and that part is filled in from the germline J gene. The rearrangement uses TRBV7-2 and TRBJ1-4; D is ambiguous. Germline CDR1 is SGHTA and CDR2 is FQGNSA. V dropped 5 bases and J dropped 8 bases, with 12 bases sitting between them. The length of the CDR3 is 13 residues. The CDR3 here is CASSRQVREKLFF. The part of the CDR3 DNA that was read is TGTGCCAGCAGCCGCCAGGTTCGAGAAAAA.

This clone has more than one count but fewer than ten. The read terminates 3 residues ahead of where the CDR3 ends, so the germline J gene completes it. This chain joins TRBV19 and TRBJ2-7, with D maybe TRBD1 (5 bases). Germline CDR1 is LNHDA and CDR2 is SQIVND (reference sequence). V was cut by 5 bases and J by 4 bases, with 12 bases left in between. The CDR3 is made up of 13 amino acids. The CDR3 here is CASSPGAEYEQYF. Incomplete CDR3 DNA: TGTGCCAGTAGTCCTGGGGCCGAATACGAG.

This clone was seen more than once but under ten times. The sequenced fragment ends 3 residues before the CDR3 boundary, so the rest is inferred from the germline J gene. The gene calls are TRBV2 and TRBJ2-5; 14 nucleotides match TRBD2. The V gene end was trimmed by 6 bases and the J gene end by 7 bases; junction bases not matched to a gene: 4. CDR3 size: 14 residues. Germline lookup yields CDR1 SNHLY and CDR2 FYNNEI. CDR3 amino acids: CASRTGLAGGTQYF. The DNA read from the CDR3 is TGTGCCAGCAGAACAGGACTAGCGGGGGGGACC.

Comments on this clone: The read is 3 residues too short to cover the CDR3 end, so that end is filled in from the germline J gene. The rearrangement joins TRBV11-2 to TRBJ1-1; tentative D call: TRBD1 (5 bases). CDR1 SGHAT and CDR2 FQNNGV come from the germline V gene. The CDR3 is 15 amino acids. V lost 5 bases and J lost 2, with 15 bases in between. CDR3 residues: CASSNIVRGNTEAFF. CDR3 DNA, as far as it was read: TGTGCCAGCAGCAATATTGTTAGGGGAAACACTGAA.

Comment on this clone: The CDR3 goes on 3 residues after the read ends, and that part is filled in from the germline J gene. V is TRBV19 and J is TRBJ1-1, with TRBD1 identical over 11 bases. Germline CDR1 reads LNHDA; CDR2 reads SQIVND (reference sequence). The junction had 9 bases not matched to a gene; V was cut back by 6 bases and J by 6 bases. CDR3 length equals 15 residues. CDR3 sequence: CASRTRRGQGAEAFF. The part of the CDR3 DNA that was read is TGTGCCAGTAGGACGAGAAGGGGACAGGGGGCTGAA. Full variable domain (rest looked up from reference TRBV19 and TRBJ1-1): DGGITQSPKYLFRKEGQNVTLSCEQNLNHDAMYWYRQDPGQGLRLIYYSQIVNDFQKGDIAEGYSVSREKKESFPLTVTSAQKNPTAFYLCASRTRRGQGAEAFFGQGTRLTVV.

This clone was found many times. Coverage ceases 3 residues before the CDR3 finishes, and the germline J gene fills in the end. The chain carries TRBV10-3 and TRBJ1-2; D gene unclear. Trimming removed 6 bases at V and 5 bases at J, with 10 bases between. Germline V gene data show CDR1 as ENHRY and CDR2 as SYGVKD. CDR3 length: 12 residues. The CDR3 is CAISAGNYGYTF. Partial CDR3 DNA: TGTGCCATCAGCGCAGGCAATTATGGC.

Of note for this clone: The read finishes 3 residues shy of the CDR3 end, and the germline J gene is used to complete it. The chain is built from TRBV7-2 and TRBJ1-1; 7 nucleotides align to TRBD1. This CDR3 has 13 residues. Germline V CDR1 and CDR2: SGHTA, FQGNSA. Incomplete CDR3 DNA: TGTGCCAGCACCCTAAAGGGGGCGAGGAGT. Its protein product is CASTLKGARS. The complete CDR3 reads CASTLKGARSAFF.